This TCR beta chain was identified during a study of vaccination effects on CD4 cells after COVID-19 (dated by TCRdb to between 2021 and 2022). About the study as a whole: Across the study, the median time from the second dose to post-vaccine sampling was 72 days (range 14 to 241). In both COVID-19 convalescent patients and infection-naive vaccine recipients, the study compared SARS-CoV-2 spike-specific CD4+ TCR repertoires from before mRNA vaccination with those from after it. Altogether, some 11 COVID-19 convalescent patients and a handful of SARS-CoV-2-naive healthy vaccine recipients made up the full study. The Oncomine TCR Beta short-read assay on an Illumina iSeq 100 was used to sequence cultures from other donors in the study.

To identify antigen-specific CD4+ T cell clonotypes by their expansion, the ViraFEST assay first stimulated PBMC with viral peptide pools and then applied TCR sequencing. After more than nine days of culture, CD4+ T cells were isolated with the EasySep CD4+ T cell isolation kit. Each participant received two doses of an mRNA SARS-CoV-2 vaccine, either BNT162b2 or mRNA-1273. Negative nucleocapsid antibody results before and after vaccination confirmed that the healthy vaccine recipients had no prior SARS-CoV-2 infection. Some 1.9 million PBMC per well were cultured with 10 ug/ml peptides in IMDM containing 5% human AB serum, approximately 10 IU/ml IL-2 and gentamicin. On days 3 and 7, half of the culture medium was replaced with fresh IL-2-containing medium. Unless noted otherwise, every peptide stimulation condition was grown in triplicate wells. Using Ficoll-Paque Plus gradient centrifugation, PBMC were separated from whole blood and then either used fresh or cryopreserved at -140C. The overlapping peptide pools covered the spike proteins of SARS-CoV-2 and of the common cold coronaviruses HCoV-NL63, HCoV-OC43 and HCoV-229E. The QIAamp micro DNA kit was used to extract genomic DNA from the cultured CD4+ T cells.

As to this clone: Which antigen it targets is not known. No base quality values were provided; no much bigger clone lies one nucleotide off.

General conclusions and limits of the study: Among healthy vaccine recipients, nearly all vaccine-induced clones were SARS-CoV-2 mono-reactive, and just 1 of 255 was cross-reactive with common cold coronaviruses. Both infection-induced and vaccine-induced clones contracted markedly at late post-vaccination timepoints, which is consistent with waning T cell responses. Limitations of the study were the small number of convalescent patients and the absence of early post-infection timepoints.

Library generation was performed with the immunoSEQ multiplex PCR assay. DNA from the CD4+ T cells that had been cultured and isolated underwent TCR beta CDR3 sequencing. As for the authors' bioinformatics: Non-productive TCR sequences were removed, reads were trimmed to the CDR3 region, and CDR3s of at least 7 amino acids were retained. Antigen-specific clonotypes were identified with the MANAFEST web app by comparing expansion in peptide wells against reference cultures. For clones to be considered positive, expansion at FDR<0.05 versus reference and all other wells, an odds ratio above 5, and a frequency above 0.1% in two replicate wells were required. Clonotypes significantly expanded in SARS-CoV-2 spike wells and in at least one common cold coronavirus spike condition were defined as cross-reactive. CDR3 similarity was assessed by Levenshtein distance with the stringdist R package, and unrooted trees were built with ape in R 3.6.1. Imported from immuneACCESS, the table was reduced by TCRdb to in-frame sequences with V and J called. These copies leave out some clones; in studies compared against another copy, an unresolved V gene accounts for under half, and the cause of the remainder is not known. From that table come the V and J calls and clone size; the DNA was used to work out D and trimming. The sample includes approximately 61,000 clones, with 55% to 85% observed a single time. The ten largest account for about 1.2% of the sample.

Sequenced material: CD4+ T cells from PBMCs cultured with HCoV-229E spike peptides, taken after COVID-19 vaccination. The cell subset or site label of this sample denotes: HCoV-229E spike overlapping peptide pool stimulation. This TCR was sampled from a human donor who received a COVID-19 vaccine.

CDR3 loop: CATSDSRGAGYGYTF. At the DNA level, the sequence is TGTGCCACCAGTGATTCCCGAGGCGCGGGCTATGGCTACACCTTC. The chain couples TRBV24-1 to TRBJ1-2, with an unclear D gene assignment. As encoded in the germline V gene, CDR1 is KGHDR while CDR2 is SFDVKD. Between the V and J ends, shortened by 2 bases and 4 bases respectively, the junction contains 13 bases. The CDR3, cysteine through phenylalanine, is 15 amino acids long. The only DNA kept is the CDR3, 45 bases in frame from the first base.